The 25 T cell receptor beta chains listed next were all sequenced from one sample in a study of cytomegalovirus exposure and HLA in healthy donors. Sequencing used immunoSEQ multiplex PCR; TCRdb keeps in-frame clones, though not all of them. The sample lists fewer than 350,000 clones; 70% to 90% were seen once. Input material: PBMCs. These receptors were taken from a woman under 30 in good health and CMV-seronegative.

The chain links TRBV7-6 to TRBJ1-2; D ambiguous. Trimming left V 5 bases short and J 8 bases short, with 12 bases between. CDR1 and CDR2 from the germline V gene are SGHVS and FNYEAQ. The CDR3 sequence is 12 residues long. The CDR3 reads CASSGEGGGYTF. The DNA of the CDR3 is TGTGCCAGCAGCGGAGAGGGAGGAGGCTACACCTTC.

CDR3 in amino acids: CASTSTGRALGANVLTF. The DNA for the CDR3 is TGTGCCAGCACCTCCACTGGGAGGGCACTTGGGGCCAACGTCCTGACTTTC. This chain uses TRBV28 with TRBJ2-6; 7 nucleotides match TRBD2. This CDR3 comprises 17 residues. The germline CDR1 and CDR2 sequences are MDHEN and SYDVKM. Trimming took 7 bases from V and 3 from J; bases not matched to a gene: 12. Using reference TRBV28 and TRBJ2-6 for the parts outside the CDR3, the full variable domain is DVKVTQSSRYLVKRTGEKVFLECVQDMDHENMFWYRQDPGLGLRLIYFSYDVKMKEKGDIPEGYSVSREKKERFSLILESASTNQTSMYLCASTSTGRALGANVLTFGAGSRLTVL.

This clone is a singleton in its sample. This chain uses TRBV25-1 with TRBJ2-7, with D perhaps matching TRBD1 (5 bases). Germline V lookup: CDR1 MGHDK, CDR2 SYGVNS. With 7 bases removed from V and 2 bases from J, the gap between germline ends came to 15 bases. The CDR3 totals 14 residues. The CDR3 nucleotides are TGTGCCAGCAATCCTCGTGGCAGGGCCTACGAGCAGTACTTC. This sequence encodes CASNPRGRAYEQYF.

This chain uses TRBV27 with TRBJ1-1; TRBD1 aligns across 8 bases. CDR1 and CDR2 from the germline V gene are MNHEY and SMNVEV (reference sequence). This CDR3 has 14 residues. V was pared by 6 bases and J by 1 base, with 4 bases of the junction left unmatched. In nucleotides, the CDR3 is TGTGCCAGCAGGAGGGACAGGAGGAACACTGAAGCTTTCTTT. It encodes CASRRDRRNTEAFF.

The chain uses TRBV2 and TRBJ1-2, with 10 bases lining up with TRBD1. V dropped 6 bases and J dropped 6; count of bases not matched to a gene: 4. The CDR3 totals 13 residues. Germline values: CDR1 SNHLY, CDR2 FYNNEI. Here the CDR3 reads CASSTGTGDGYTF. The CDR3 nucleotides are TGTGCCAGCAGCACCGGGACAGGGGATGGCTACACCTTC.

The chain couples TRBV2 to TRBJ2-5, with TRBD1 matching 12 bases. This CDR3 is 13 amino acids long. In germline, CDR1 is SNHLY, CDR2 FYNNEI. CDR3 protein: CTSGTGGVETQYF. CDR3 bases: TGTACTTCTGGGACAGGGGGCGTGGAGACCCAGTACTTC.

This sequence joins TRBV10-1 and TRBJ2-5; 10 bases fit TRBD1. The V gene's germline CDR1 is WNHNN and CDR2 SYGVQD (reference sequence). The CDR3 length is 18 residues. With V trimmed by 5 bases and J by 4 bases, 16 bases remained unmatched. This chain's CDR3 is CASSPSVYGTGVRETQYF. CDR3 nucleotides: TGCGCCAGCAGTCCCTCCGTTTACGGGACAGGGGTGCGAGAGACCCAGTACTTC.

The chain is built from TRBV28 and TRBJ1-2; weak D call: TRBD1 (5 bases). Trimming left V 1 base short and J 7 bases short, with 13 bases between. This CDR3 region has 14 residues. The germline V gene encodes CDR1 MDHEN and CDR2 SYDVKM. Written as DNA, the CDR3 is TGTGCCAGCAGTTTATTAGGTCAGGGTTCTGGCTACACCTTC. Its protein product is CASSLLGQGSGYTF.

The V call is TRBV6-1, the J call TRBJ1-3; no clear D. The CDR3 has 16 amino acids. CDR1 MNHNS and CDR2 SASEGT come from the germline V gene. Deletions cut 3 bases from V and 0 bases from J, with 12 bases between. The CDR3 reads CASSDPRSSSGNTIYF. In DNA form, the CDR3 reads TGTGCCAGCAGTGACCCCCGTAGCTCCTCTGGAAACACCATATATTTT.

This chain links TRBV25-1 with TRBJ2-7; TRBD1 matches at 8 bases. Germline assignment: CDR1 MGHDK and CDR2 SYGVNS. There are 17 residues in the CDR3. With 4 bases clipped from V and 0 bases from J, the junction kept 11 bases outside the gene matches. Here the CDR3 reads CASSAQTGAKNSYEQYF. The CDR3 DNA sequence: TGTGCCAGCAGTGCCCAGACAGGGGCTAAGAACTCCTACGAGCAGTACTTC.

The chain combines TRBV10-3 with TRBJ2-3, with D maybe TRBD2 (6 bases). Between the trimmed V and J ends, which lost 0 bases and 1 base, there was a span of 23 bases. CDR3 length: 20 amino acids. Germline V gene data show CDR1 as ENHRY and CDR2 as SYGVKD. Here the CDR3 DNA reads TGTGCCATCAGTGAGTCCTCGATCGAAGTTTGGAGGGCCGGCACAGATACGCAGTATTTT. Amino acid sequence: CAISESSIEVWRAGTDTQYF.

The J gene is TRBJ2-3, the V gene TRBV5-1; 12 nucleotides match TRBD2. The CDR3 totals 20 residues. Trimming at V came to 3 bases and at J to 1 base, leaving 15 bases not matched to a gene. CDR1 and CDR2 from the germline V gene are SGHRS and YFSETQ. The DNA for the CDR3 is TGCGCCAGCAGCTGCGAAAGGGCTAGCGGGAGGGCCTCTTGCACAGATACGCAGTATTTT. It is translated as CASSCERASGRASCTDTQYF.

The V gene is TRBV28, the J gene TRBJ2-7, with 11 bases identical to TRBD2. The CDR3 is 15 residues long. Germline loops: CDR1 MDHEN, CDR2 SYDVKM. Unmatched junction bases numbered 4, after V lost 3 bases and J lost 3 bases. DNA of the CDR3: TGTGCCAGCAGTTTTTTGCTAGCGGGAGGCTACGAGCAGTACTTC. Amino acids: CASSFLLAGGYEQYF.

J is TRBJ1-1 and V is TRBV5-1; D is unresolved. V was pared by 4 bases and J by 0 bases, with 10 bases between. Germline V gene lookup returns CDR1 SGHRS and CDR2 YFSETQ. The CDR3 extends over 14 amino acids. This CDR3 reads CASSQRGMNTEAFF. CDR3 nucleotide sequence: TGCGCCAGCAGCCAGCGGGGAATGAACACTGAAGCTTTCTTT.

The CDR3 region is CSVDGPGQGYHEQYF. DNA for the CDR3: TGCAGCGTTGACGGACCGGGACAGGGCTACCACGAGCAGTACTTC. The chain has TRBV29-1 and TRBJ2-7; 9 positions agree with TRBD1. Germline loops: CDR1 SQVTM, CDR2 ANQGSEA. The J segment lost 5 bases and the V segment lost 3 bases, leaving 11 bases of the junction unmatched. The CDR3 sequence is 15 residues long.

The chain carries TRBV7-2 and TRBJ2-3; D is possibly TRBD2 (6 bases). The CDR3 is 13 amino acids. Germline V CDR1 and CDR2: SGHTA, FQGNSA. The ends were cut back, 7 bases at V and 4 bases at J, with 12 bases in the middle. CDR3 sequence (DNA): TGTGCCAGCAATCGCGGGGTTTCAGATACGCAGTATTTT. Its translation: CASNRGVSDTQYF.

CDR3 DNA sequence: TGTGCCAGTAGTAATCGCACTTACGAGCAGTACTTC. Amino acids: CASSNRTYEQYF. V gene TRBV19 combines with J gene TRBJ2-7, with D uncertain. Looked up from germline, CDR1 is LNHDA and CDR2 is SQIVND (reference sequence). The CDR3 covers 12 residues. V lost 4 bases and J lost 4, with 8 bases in between. The entire variable domain, with the rest obtained from reference TRBV19 and TRBJ2-7, is as follows: DGGITQSPKYLFRKEGQNVTLSCEQNLNHDAMYWYRQDPGQGLRLIYYSQIVNDFQKGDIAEGYSVSREKKESFPLTVTSAQKNPTAFYLCASSNRTYEQYFGPGTRLTVT.

The chain couples TRBV5-6 to TRBJ1-3; weak D call: TRBD1 (5 bases). This CDR3 contains 15 residues. The V gene lost 0 bases and the J gene lost 3 bases, with 10 bases spanning the gap. Germline CDR1 and CDR2: SGHDT and YYEEEE. The CDR3 sequence is CASSLAQGFGNTIYF. In DNA form, the CDR3 reads TGTGCCAGCAGCTTGGCCCAGGGTTTTGGAAACACCATATATTTT. The full variable domain, with the rest looked up from reference TRBV5-6 and TRBJ1-3, is DAGVTQSPTHLIKTRGQQVTLRCSPKSGHDTVSWYQQALGQGPQFIFQYYEEEERQRGNFPDRFSGHQFPNYSSELNVNALLLGDSALYLCASSLAQGFGNTIYFGEGSWLTVV.

J is TRBJ2-7 and V is TRBV9; 9 bases are a match to TRBD2. This CDR3 contains 17 residues. Trimming removed 0 bases from V and 2 bases from J; junction bases left unmatched: 9. Germline-derived CDR1 and CDR2 are SGDLS and YYNGEE. The DNA of the CDR3 is TGTGCCAGCAGCGTAGGGACTAGCGACACGATTACCTACGAGCAGTACTTC. Translation gives CASSVGTSDTITYEQYF.

The chain has TRBV15 and TRBJ1-2; TRBD1 matches 9 bases. The CDR3 runs 15 residues. J was trimmed by 4 bases and V by 1 base; bases with no gene match: 4. Germline assignment: CDR1 LNHNV and CDR2 YYDKDF (reference sequence). The CDR3 spells CATSRVGTGRYGYTF. The CDR3 DNA sequence: TGTGCCACCAGCAGAGTGGGGACAGGGCGCTATGGCTACACCTTC.

The chain joins TRBV21-1 to TRBJ1-1; the table gives TRBD1 as D, unverified against the DNA. TRBV21-1 is a listed pseudogene. The CDR3 extends over 13 amino acids. CDR3: CASEDRGHTEAFF. The CDR3, as DNA: TGTGCCAGCGAGGACAGGGGGCACACTGAAGCTTTCTTT.

The chain recombines TRBV28 with TRBJ2-2; TRBD1 agrees at 7 bases. CDR1 MDHEN and CDR2 SYDVKM come from the germline V gene. The CDR3 spans 15 residues. Unmatched junction bases numbered 2, after V lost 3 bases and J lost 1 base. The CDR3 DNA sequence: TGTGCCAGCAGTTTTGGGACAGAGAACACCGGGGAGCTGTTTTTT. It yields the protein CASSFGTENTGELFF.

The rearrangement uses TRBV9 and TRBJ2-3; no clear D. Germline-derived CDR1 and CDR2 are SGDLS and YYNGEE. The CDR3 is 15 amino acids. Trimming stripped 0 bases from V and 4 bases from J, with 12 bases between. The CDR3 DNA follows: TGTGCCAGCAGCGTAGATCCAGTTTTGGCAGATACGCAGTATTTT. Protein sequence: CASSVDPVLADTQYF.

The chain carries TRBV28 and TRBJ1-2, with TRBD1 identical over 7 bases. Germline V gives CDR1 MDHEN, CDR2 SYDVKM. J gave up 1 base and V 6 bases, and 8 bases lay outside the gene matches. CDR3 size: 15 residues. CDR3 amino acids: CASRRRDSNNYGYTF. DNA for the CDR3: TGTGCCAGCAGGCGTAGGGACAGCAATAACTATGGCTACACCTTC.

The chain has TRBV5-1 and TRBJ1-5, with 7 bases lining up with TRBD1. The V and J ends lost 1 base and 3 bases, in that order; junction bases with no gene match: 4. CDR1 and CDR2 from the germline V gene are SGHRS and YFSETQ. The CDR3 has 15 amino acids. CDR3 residues: CASSLSGGNNQPQHF. The DNA of the CDR3 is TGCGCCAGCAGCTTGTCAGGGGGTAACAATCAGCCCCAGCATTTT.